A selection of T cell receptor beta chains follows, all from one sample in a study of T cell responses to AZD1222 COVID-19 vaccine. Produced via immunoSEQ multiplex PCR; TCRdb's table is partial and in-frame only. This table holds over 150,000 clones, 88% found once. The sample consisted of peripheral blood, taken on day 0 of AZD1222 vaccination. The receptors were gathered from an adult in good health. Both conserved end residues are part of each CDR3. A D gene is named only where the DNA matches it firmly. Rows give clone size only sometimes, using once, few, many, or a class for an expanded clone.

TRBV6-1	-	TRBJ1-4	-	TGTGCCAGCAGTGACGGAGGGGCAAGGGAAAAACTGTTTTTT	CASSDGGAREKLFF
TRBV19	-	TRBJ1-2	-	TGTGCCAGTAGTATACAGCTCGGGCTTGGCTATGGCTACACCTTC	CASSIQLGLGYGYTF
TRBV15	-	TRBJ1-2	once	TGTGCCACCTCCCCTGGGGCCAACTATGGCTACACCTTC	CATSPGANYGYTF
TRBV27	TRBD1	TRBJ2-5	-	TGTGCCAGCAGTTTAGGGCAGGGGGCGAAGACCCAGTACTTC	CASSLGQGAKTQYF
TRBV5-6	-	TRBJ1-2	-	TGTGCCAGCAGCTTGTGGCCGATCGCTCGCGGCTACACCTTC	CASSLWPIARGYTF
TRBV6-6	TRBD1	TRBJ1-2	-	TGTGCCAGCAGTTCGGGACAGCAATACTATGGCTACACCTTC	CASSSGQQYYGYTF
TRBV2	-	TRBJ2-5	-	TGTGCCAGCAGTGTCGGAGAGACCCAGTACTTC	CASSVGETQYF
TRBV6-2/TRBV6-3	TRBD2	TRBJ2-7	-	TGTGCCAGCAGTCCCGGACTAGCGGGGGTGTACGAGCAGTACTTC	CASSPGLAGVYEQYF
TRBV18	-	TRBJ2-2	-	TGTGCCAGCTCACTGGTCAGCTTGGGGTCGAACACCGGGGAGCTGTTTTTT	CASSLVSLGSNTGELFF
TRBV2	-	TRBJ1-5	-	TGTGCCAGCAGCTACGACCCCAATCAGCCCCAGCATTTT	CASSYDPNQPQHF
TRBV25-1	TRBD1	TRBJ1-3	medium-sized	TGTGCCAGCAGTGAACGTTCGGGACAGGGATCTGGAAACACCATATATTTT	CASSERSGQGSGNTIYF
TRBV2	-	TRBJ2-7	-	TGTGCCAGCAGTGAATCACTAGCCGAGCAGTACTTC	CASSESLAEQYF
TRBV19	-	TRBJ1-4	-	TGTGCCAGTGGGACGCAGGGACCCAATGAAAAACTGTTTTTT	CASGTQGPNEKLFF
TRBV5-1	TRBD1	TRBJ2-7	-	TGCGCCAGCAGGGTCGCACAGGGGGCCTCCTACGAGCAGTACTTC	CASRVAQGASYEQYF
TRBV4-3	-	TRBJ2-2	-	TGCGCCAGCAGCCAAGGAGGTCCGAGCGTAAACACCGGGGAGCTGTTTTTT	CASSQGGPSVNTGELFF
TRBV13	-	TRBJ1-1	few	TGTGCCAGCAGCTTAGGGGACAGAGTGAACACTGAAGCTTTCTTT	CASSLGDRVNTEAFF
TRBV19	TRBD2	TRBJ2-5	-	TGTGCCAGTAGTGTCGGGGGGGTTACAGAGACCCAGTACTTC	CASSVGGVTETQYF
TRBV27	TRBD1	TRBJ2-5	-	TGTGCCAGCAGTCTGGACAGGGGGCGAGAGACCCAGTACTTC	CASSLDRGRETQYF
TRBV5-1	-	TRBJ1-2	once	TGCGCCAGCAGCTTGGCCGCAGGGAGCTATGGCTACACCTTC	CASSLAAGSYGYTF
TRBV9	-	TRBJ2-7	-	TGTGCCAGCAGCGCCCCTCAGGAGTACGAGCAGTACTTC	CASSAPQEYEQYF
TRBV7-2	TRBD1	TRBJ2-1	-	TGTGCCAGCAGCCCCGAGGGAGACAGGGGGCTCCGGGAGCAGTTCTTC	CASSPEGDRGLREQFF
TRBV12-3/TRBV12-4	TRBD1	TRBJ1-2	-	TGTGCCAGCACCCCACAGGGGGCTGGTGGCTACACCTTC	CASTPQGAGGYTF
TRBV24-1	-	TRBJ1-2	-	TGTGCCACCAGTGGCAATGTAGGGAGCTCGGATGGCTACACCTTC	CATSGNVGSSDGYTF
TRBV24-1	-	TRBJ2-1	-	TGTGCCACCAGTTGGTACAATGAGCAGTTCTTC	CATSWYNEQFF
TRBV3-1/TRBV3-2	TRBD1	TRBJ1-1	-	TGTGCCAGCAGCCTTACAGGGGGAAACACTGAAGCTTTCTTT	CASSLTGGNTEAFF
TRBV28	TRBD1	TRBJ1-1	once	TGTGCCAGCAGTTCCGGACAGGGCGGGAACACTGAAGCTTTCTTT	CASSSGQGGNTEAFF
TRBV28	-	TRBJ1-6	few	TGTGCCAGCAGACCCTCACAGGGCCTAAATTCACCCCTCCACTTT	CASRPSQGLNSPLHF
TRBV6-6	TRBD1	TRBJ1-6	-	TGTGCCAGCAGTGACAGGGGGCAAGTTGGTTCACCCCTCCACTTT	CASSDRGQVGSPLHF
TRBV7-8	-	TRBJ2-5	few	TGTGCCACCAATGGGCAGGGGATGTACCAAGAGACCCAGTACTTC	CATNGQGMYQETQYF
TRBV7-8	-	TRBJ2-2	-	TGTGCCAGCAGGGACTCCGGGGGTACCGGGGAGCTGTTTTTT	CASRDSGGTGELFF
TRBV5-1	-	TRBJ1-1	-	TGCGCCAGCAGCGCACTTGGTATCCGGGAGAACACTGAAGCTTTCTTT	CASSALGIRENTEAFF
TRBV2	TRBD1	TRBJ1-5	-	TGTGCCAGCCGGTTTGCGGGACAGAGCAATCAGCCCCAGCATTTT	CASRFAGQSNQPQHF
TRBV6-5	-	TRBJ1-2	-	TGTGCCAGCAGTTACGGGCTCGGGAGACACACCTTC	CASSYGLGRHTF
TRBV19	-	TRBJ2-7	-	TGTGCCAGTAGTATACGACGAAACCAATACGAGCAGTACTTC	CASSIRRNQYEQYF
TRBV7-2	-	TRBJ1-2	-	TGTGCCAGCAGCTTAGACAGGGTCGGCTACACCTTC	CASSLDRVGYTF
TRBV9	-	TRBJ2-1	-	TGTGCCAGCAGCGCCATCCCCGGCCCCTGGCAGTTCTTC	CASSAIPGPWQFF
TRBV19	-	TRBJ1-2	-	TGTGCCAGTAGTATATCGGCAGATCTAGGGGGCTACACCTTC	CASSISADLGGYTF
TRBV5-1	-	TRBJ2-1	-	TGCGCCAGCAGCTTAAACCGGGACACCTCCTACAATGAGCAGTTCTTC	CASSLNRDTSYNEQFF
TRBV7-2	-	TRBJ1-5	-	TGTGCCAGCAGCACAGGGTGGCACCAGCATTTT	CASSTGWHQHF
TRBV3-1/TRBV3-2	TRBD2	TRBJ2-3	-	TGTGCCAGCAGCCGACTAGCGGGGGGCACAGATACGCAGTATTTT	CASSRLAGGTDTQYF
TRBV3-1/TRBV3-2	-	TRBJ1-1	-	TGTGCCAGCAGCCAAAGCCAGGGAGGCACTGAAGCTTTCTTT	CASSQSQGGTEAFF
TRBV18	TRBD1	TRBJ1-2	-	TGTGCCAGCTCACCACAGGAATCAGGGGGCGCAGGCTATGGCTACACCTTC	CASSPQESGGAGYGYTF
TRBV2	-	TRBJ1-1	-	TGTGCCAGCAGTGTGGCAAGGGCTACTGAAGCTTTCTTT	CASSVARATEAFF
TRBV19	-	TRBJ1-2	-	TGTGCCAGTAGGTCGGGGTTTTACGGCTACACCTTC	CASRSGFYGYTF
TRBV10-1	-	TRBJ2-7	-	TGCGCCAGCACGTCCATGCTGGCCTACGAGCAGTACTTC	CASTSMLAYEQYF
TRBV14	TRBD1	TRBJ2-3	-	TGTGCCAGCAGCGCACGGCGAGGGGGCCAGACAGATACGCAGTATTTT	CASSARRGGQTDTQYF